This T cell receptor (beta chain) was sequenced during a study of yellow fever vaccine responses in identical twins. Whole-study results and caveats: In identical twins, vaccine T cell responses appeared partly shared and partly individual.

One entry per CDR3 protein, called by TCRdb with MiXCR from the RT-PCR reads. This table has roughly 1,000 distinct CDR3 sequences, around 78% appearing once. Germline V CDR1 and CDR2: MGHRA, YSYEKL. V dropped 0 bases and J dropped 6; count of bases not matched to a gene: 6. This CDR3 comprises 16 residues. This clonotype was observed a single time. Its antigen is still unknown. The sample here was T cells from blood (PBMCs), unsorted or a sorted subset (not recorded which), taken before or after yellow fever vaccination (not recorded which). The sequence derives from a female donor who received the yellow fever vaccine. The chain carries TRBV4-1 and TRBJ2-2; 8 bases fit TRBD1. The CDR3 DNA follows: TGCGCCAGCAGCCAAGATCCGACAGGGGTTCCCGGGGAGCTGTTTTTT. Residues: CASSQDPTGVPGELFF.